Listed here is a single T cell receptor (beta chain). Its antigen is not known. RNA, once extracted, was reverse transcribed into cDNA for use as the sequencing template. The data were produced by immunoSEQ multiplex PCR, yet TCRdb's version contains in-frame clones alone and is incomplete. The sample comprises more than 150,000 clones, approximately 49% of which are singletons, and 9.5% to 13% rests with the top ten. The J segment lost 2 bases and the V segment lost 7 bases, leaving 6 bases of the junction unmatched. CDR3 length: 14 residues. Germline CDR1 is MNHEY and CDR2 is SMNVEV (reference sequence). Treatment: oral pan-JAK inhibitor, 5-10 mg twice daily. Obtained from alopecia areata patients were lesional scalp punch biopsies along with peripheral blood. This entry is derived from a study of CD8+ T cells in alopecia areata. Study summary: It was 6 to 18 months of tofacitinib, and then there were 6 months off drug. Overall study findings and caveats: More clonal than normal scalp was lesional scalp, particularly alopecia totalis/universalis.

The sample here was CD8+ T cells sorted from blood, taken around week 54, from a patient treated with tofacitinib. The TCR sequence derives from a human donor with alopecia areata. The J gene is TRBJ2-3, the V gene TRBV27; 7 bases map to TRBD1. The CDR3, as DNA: TGTGCCAGCAACCCTGGACAGGTCACAGATACGCAGTATTTT. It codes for CASNPGQVTDTQYF.